One T cell receptor beta chain is described in this entry. This table comes from immunoSEQ multiplex PCR, and its TCRdb copy is limited to in-frame clones, with some not included. Of about 230,000 clones listed, roughly 91% were seen once; the top ten hold approximately 4.3%. This specimen belongs to a study of blood T cell repertoires in COVID-19. The receptor was isolated from a woman between 25 and 40 years old with acute COVID-19. Sequenced: PBMCs or T cells enriched from blood (not recorded which).

CDR3 sequence reads: CASSSERGTGDNEKLFF. DNA of the CDR3: TGTGCCAGCAGCTCAGAACGCGGGACGGGGGATAATGAAAAACTGTTTTTT. This chain links TRBV3-1 (or the pseudogene TRBV3-2) with TRBJ1-4; maybe TRBD1 (5 bases). Germline CDR1 and CDR2: LGHDT and YNNKEL (reference sequence). With 5 bases removed from V and 4 bases from J, the gap between germline ends came to 20 bases. The CDR3 is 17 amino acids.